This T cell receptor beta chain was recorded in a study of shared clonotypes between healthy human individuals. CDR3 length: 16 residues. V shed 1 base and J shed 4 bases, with 17 bases lying between them. Looked up from germline, CDR1 is LNHDA and CDR2 is SQIVND (reference sequence). Positively selected for CCR7, the CD45RO-negative cells used as naive CD8 cells excluded terminally differentiated effector memory CD45RA+ cells. The donors were adults (healthy and HIV-negative) with no recent acute infections or vaccinations. Study outcomes and limitations: Memory subsets had estimated richness that was generally smaller than that of naive subsets.

As for this clone: Its target is unknown.

Libraries were prepared by immunoSEQ multiplex PCR; TCRdb keeps only in-frame clonotypes and omits some of them. Altogether roughly 2,000,000 clones are present, 93% being singletons, with the ten largest covering approximately 1.7%. This sequence joins TRBV19 and TRBJ2-7; D may be TRBD1 (6 bases). Input material: naive CD8+ T cells from PBMCs. The source is a man younger than 30 in good health. Some clones in this sample may be carry-over from other donors' samples. The CDR3 nucleotides are TGTGCCAGTAGTATAGGGACGGTACAGGGACCGTACGAGCAGTACTTC. Encoded protein: CASSIGTVQGPYEQYF.